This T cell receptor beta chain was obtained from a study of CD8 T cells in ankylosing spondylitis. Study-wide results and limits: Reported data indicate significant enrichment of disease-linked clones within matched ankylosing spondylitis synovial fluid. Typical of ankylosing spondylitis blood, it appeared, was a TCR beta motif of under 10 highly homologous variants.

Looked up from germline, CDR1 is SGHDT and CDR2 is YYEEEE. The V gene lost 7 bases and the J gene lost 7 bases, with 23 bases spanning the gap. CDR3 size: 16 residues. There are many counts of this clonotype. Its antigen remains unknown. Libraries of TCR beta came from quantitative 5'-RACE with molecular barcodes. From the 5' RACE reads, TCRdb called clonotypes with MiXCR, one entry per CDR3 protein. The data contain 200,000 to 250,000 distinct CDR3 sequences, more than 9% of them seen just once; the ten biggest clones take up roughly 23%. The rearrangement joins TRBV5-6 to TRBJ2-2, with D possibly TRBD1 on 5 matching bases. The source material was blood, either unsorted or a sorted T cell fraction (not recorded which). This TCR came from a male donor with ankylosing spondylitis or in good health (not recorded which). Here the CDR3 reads CASGRVSVSSIGELFF. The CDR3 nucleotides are TGTGCCAGCGGCAGGGTTTCTGTCTCCTCCATCGGGGAGCTGTTTTTT. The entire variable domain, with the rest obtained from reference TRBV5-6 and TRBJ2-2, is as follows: DAGVTQSPTHLIKTRGQQVTLRCSPKSGHDTVSWYQQALGQGPQFIFQYYEEEERQRGNFPDRFSGHQFPNYSSELNVNALLLGDSALYLCASGRVSVSSIGELFFGEGSRLTVL.